Presented here are 32 T cell receptor beta chains from one specimen sequenced in a study of radiotherapy plus CTLA-4 blockade in lung cancer. Libraries were prepared by immunoSEQ multiplex PCR; TCRdb keeps only in-frame clonotypes and omits some of them. The data show more than 40,000 clones, with approximately 76% seen just once and roughly 11% held by the top ten. The material sequenced was peripheral blood, taken from a patient treated with radiotherapy plus ipilimumab. The receptors were gathered from a human donor with non-small cell lung cancer who had stable disease on radiotherapy plus ipilimumab.

The chain has TRBV10-1 and TRBJ2-6; maybe TRBD1 (5 bases). The CDR3 extends over 17 amino acids. Germline CDR1 reads WNHNN; CDR2 reads SYGVQD (reference sequence). V shed 0 bases and J shed 2 bases, with 11 bases lying between them. DNA for the CDR3: TGCGCCAGCAGTGAGTCCCCGCCAGGGACTGGGGCCAACGTCCTGACTTTC. As protein: CASSESPPGTGANVLTF.

The V and J genes are TRBV2 and TRBJ2-7; possibly TRBD1 for D (5 bases). The V end lost 7 bases, the J end lost 0 bases, and 16 bases lay between the germline ends. The germline CDR1 and CDR2 sequences are SNHLY and FYNNEI. The CDR3 covers 15 residues. This CDR3 reads CASNLGQLSSYEQYF. The CDR3 DNA is TGTGCCAGCAATCTGGGGCAGTTGAGCTCCTACGAGCAGTACTTC.

To note about this clone: One base away lies a much larger clone, so this may be a sequencing read error. This specimen includes other DNA sequences encoding the same CDR3. This chain connects TRBV13 to TRBJ1-2; D may be TRBD1 (5 bases). The CDR3 length is 15 residues. CDR1 PRHDT and CDR2 FYEKMQ come from the germline V gene (reference sequence). The CDR3 is CPSSSGPGGGYGYTF. CDR3 bases: TGCCCCAGCAGCTCGGGACCGGGGGGGGGCTATGGCTACACCTTC.

This clone was seen more than once but under ten times. The genes are TRBV7-3 and TRBJ2-3; 13 nucleotides align to TRBD2. This CDR3 has 18 amino acids. Germline assignment: CDR1 SGHTA and CDR2 FQGTGA. V was clipped by 5 bases and J by 1 base; unmatched bases: 9. CDR3 DNA: TGTGCCAGCAGCCCGTCCGGGACTAGCGGGGCCGGCACAGATACGCAGTATTTT. Its protein is CASSPSGTSGAGTDTQYF.

As for this clone: One end of the junction does not line up with germline, which may come from a read error. The genes are TRBV7-8 and TRBJ2-1, with 8 bases aligning to TRBD2. Germline V lookup: CDR1 SGHVS, CDR2 FQNEAQ. The CDR3 is 15 amino acids. The CDR3 region is CASSLAGSSYNEQFF. The DNA for the CDR3 is TGTGCCAGCAGCCTAGCGGGTAGCTCCTACAATGAGCAGTTCTTC.

This clone was counted only a few times. The V and J genes are TRBV14 and TRBJ1-4; D gene uncertain. This CDR3 region has 15 residues. Germline CDR1 and CDR2: SGHDN and FVKESK. V was clipped by 2 bases and J by 12 bases, with 19 bases between them. The CDR3 bases are TGTGCCAGCAGCCAATCCAGGAGACGTCCAAGGGAACTGTTTTTT. Protein sequence: CASSQSRRRPRELFF.

CDR3 loop: CASNPSDRGSRDGYTF. CDR3 sequence (DNA): TGTGCCAGCAATCCTTCGGACAGGGGTTCGCGTGATGGCTACACCTTC. This chain uses TRBV7-9 with TRBJ1-2, with 9 bases lining up with TRBD1. This CDR3 contains 16 residues. The V segment lost 7 bases and the J segment 6 bases; nucleotides outside the gene matches: 15. Looked up from germline, CDR1 is SEHNR and CDR2 is FQNEAQ (reference sequence).

The chain joins TRBV28 to TRBJ1-2, with D possibly matching TRBD1 (5 bases). V dropped 5 bases and J dropped 0 bases, with 13 bases sitting between them. The CDR3 spans 15 residues. Germline values: CDR1 MDHEN, CDR2 SYDVKM. CDR3 sequence reads: CASSGRVGANYGYTF. CDR3 nucleotides: TGTGCCAGCAGTGGGAGGGTAGGGGCTAACTATGGCTACACCTTC.

V usage is TRBV6-6 and J usage is TRBJ1-5; D possibly corresponds to TRBD1 (6 bases). The germline V gene encodes CDR1 MNHNY and CDR2 SVGAGI (reference sequence). The CDR3 runs 16 residues. Trimming removed 8 bases at V and 2 bases at J, with 19 bases between. The CDR3 reads CASRNQGIVGNQPQHF. The CDR3, as DNA: TGTGCCAGCCGGAACCAGGGGATCGTAGGCAATCAGCCCCAGCATTTT.

This clone appeared a few times. The CDR3, as DNA: TGTGCCTGGAGCGCAAACACCATATATTTT. This gives the protein CAWSANTIYF. V is TRBV30 and J is TRBJ1-3, with D unresolved. V was clipped by 3 bases and J by 6 bases, with 3 bases between them. CDR3 length: 10 residues. Germline V gives CDR1 GTSNPN, CDR2 SVGIG (reference sequence).

This clone was counted only a few times. The rearrangement links TRBV27 to TRBJ2-1; 8 bases line up with TRBD1. Germline CDR1 MNHEY, CDR2 SMNVEV (reference sequence). V shed 4 bases and J 5 bases; nucleotides not matched to a gene: 10. This CDR3 contains 16 residues. CDR3 sequence reads: CASSSPARGPDNEQFF. The CDR3 DNA sequence: TGTGCCAGCAGTTCACCTGCCAGGGGGCCGGACAATGAGCAGTTCTTC.

The rearrangement uses TRBV2 and TRBJ1-4; TRBD1 agrees at 10 bases. CDR3 size: 16 residues. The germline V gene encodes CDR1 SNHLY and CDR2 FYNNEI. V lost 7 bases to trimming and J lost 2 bases; unmatched junction nucleotides: 7. The CDR3 reads CASMLPGQGTNEKLFF. CDR3 sequence (DNA): TGTGCCAGCATGCTACCGGGACAGGGGACTAATGAAAAACTGTTTTTT.

The chain uses TRBV7-2 and TRBJ1-2; D is uncertain. The ends were cut back, 6 bases at V and 3 bases at J, with 11 bases in the middle. The length of the CDR3 is 13 residues. Germline lookup yields CDR1 SGHTA and CDR2 FQGNSA. The CDR3 loop is CASRPGVYYGYTF. CDR3 nucleotides: TGTGCCAGCAGACCCGGGGTTTACTATGGCTACACCTTC.

The chain combines TRBV5-5 with TRBJ1-1, with a possible D match to TRBD1 (6 bases). V was trimmed by 2 bases and J by 1 base, leaving 9 bases between them. Germline assignment: CDR1 SGHKS and CDR2 YYEKEE (reference sequence). The CDR3 covers 14 residues. The DNA of the CDR3 is TGTGCCAGCAGCTTCCCGGACAGGAACACTGAAGCTTTCTTT. The encoded protein is CASSFPDRNTEAFF.

This chain joins TRBV19 and TRBJ2-5; 8 positions match TRBD1. Germline-derived CDR1 and CDR2 are LNHDA and SQIVND (reference sequence). The CDR3 consists of 16 residues. V was pared by 2 bases and J by 6 bases, with 11 bases of the junction left unmatched. CDR3 coding DNA: TGTGCCAGTAGTATAAAGGGGGCAGGGGGCCGTCAGACCCAGTACTTC. Amino acids: CASSIKGAGGRQTQYF.

The chain carries TRBV23-1 and TRBJ1-1; D is unresolved. TRBV23-1 is an ORF, with its function uncertain. Trimming removed 7 bases from V and 3 bases from J, with 12 bases in between. The CDR3 is 13 residues long. The CDR3 sequence is CASKKGRDTEAFF. Written as DNA, the CDR3 is TGCGCCAGCAAAAAAGGTAGGGACACTGAAGCTTTCTTT.

The rearrangement joins TRBV7-8 to TRBJ1-4; 9 nucleotides agree with TRBD1. This CDR3 spans 15 amino acids. J lost 7 bases, V lost 4 bases, and 7 bases had no gene match. Germline CDR1 and CDR2: SGHVS and FQNEAQ. The CDR3 sequence is CASSSRTGETEKLFF. In nucleotides, the CDR3 is TGTGCCAGCAGCTCTCGGACAGGGGAAACTGAAAAACTGTTTTTT.

V gene TRBV30 combines with J gene TRBJ1-2; D is perhaps TRBD1 (5 bases). The CDR3 is made up of 14 amino acids. Germline V gives CDR1 GTSNPN, CDR2 SVGIG (reference sequence). V dropped 4 bases and J dropped 5 bases, with 17 bases sitting between them. The CDR3: CAWTPSGRSYGYTF. CDR3 DNA sequence: TGTGCCTGGACCCCCTCGGGACGGTCGTATGGCTACACCTTC.

The V call is TRBV6-5, the J call TRBJ1-6, with D possibly TRBD1 on 6 matching bases. V was cut by 7 bases and J by 0 bases, with 10 bases left in between. CDR3 size: 15 residues. Germline V gene data show CDR1 as MNHEY and CDR2 as SVGAGI. In DNA form, the CDR3 reads TGTGCCAGCACCGACAGGAGCTCCTATAATTCACCCCTCCACTTT. It specifies CASTDRSSYNSPLHF.

This clone occurred a few times. The rearrangement joins TRBV11-2 to TRBJ1-3, with D unresolved. CDR1 is SGHAT, CDR2 FQNNGV, per germline. The CDR3 length is 16 residues. The germline V and J ends were trimmed by 0 bases and 9 bases, with 18 bases remaining between them. The CDR3 nucleotides are TGTGCCAGCAGCTTAGAGGGCACCGGAGAGTGGGGCACCATATATTTT. As protein: CASSLEGTGEWGTIYF.

The J gene is TRBJ1-1, the V gene TRBV27; 7 bases agree with TRBD1. After removal of 0 bases from V and 1 base from J, the junction contained 5 bases not matched to a gene. This CDR3 spans 16 amino acids. Germline V CDR1 and CDR2: MNHEY, SMNVEV (reference sequence). The CDR3 DNA follows: TGTGCCAGCAGTTTATCGGGGTACAGGGGGAACACTGAAGCTTTCTTT. It codes for CASSLSGYRGNTEAFF.

The V call is TRBV7-9, the J call TRBJ1-1; D is perhaps TRBD1 (6 bases). V was shortened by 0 bases and J by 7 bases, with 9 bases between the two germline ends. CDR1 SEHNR and CDR2 FQNEAQ come from the germline V gene (reference sequence). This CDR3 contains 13 residues. CDR3 region: CASSLAGGDEAFF. CDR3 DNA: TGTGCCAGCAGCTTAGCGGGGGGCGATGAAGCTTTCTTT.

The rearrangement links TRBV11-2 to TRBJ2-5; D is undetermined. V gave up 1 base and J gave up 3 bases, with 3 bases separating them. Germline assignment: CDR1 SGHAT and CDR2 FQNNGV. CDR3 length equals 12 residues. CDR3 sequence reads: CASSLGEETQYF. The CDR3 DNA sequence: TGTGCCAGCAGCTTAGGAGAAGAGACCCAGTACTTC.

V and J are TRBV7-9 and TRBJ1-1; D might be TRBD1 (6 bases). This CDR3 has 15 residues. The V gene lost 5 bases and the J gene lost 5 bases, with 18 bases spanning the gap. The germline gives CDR1 SEHNR, CDR2 FQNEAQ (reference sequence). The CDR3 DNA sequence: TGTGCCAGCAGCCCTCCCTTCAGGGGTGGAACTGAAGCTTTCTTT. Encoded protein: CASSPPFRGGTEAFF. Filled out from reference TRBV7-9 and TRBJ1-1, the complete variable domain reads DTGVSQNPRHKITKRGQNVTFRCDPISEHNRLYWYRQTLGQGPEFLTYFQNEAQLEKSRLLSDRFSAERPKGSFSTLEIQRTEQGDSAMYLCASSPPFRGGTEAFFGQGTRLTVV.

This sequence joins TRBV2 and TRBJ2-3; D possibly corresponds to TRBD1 (6 bases). Germline CDR1 SNHLY, CDR2 FYNNEI. This CDR3 has 14 residues. Trimming left V 6 bases short and J 2 bases short, with 12 bases between. Here the CDR3 DNA reads TGTGCCAGCAGGGAGACAGGAGTCACAGATACGCAGTATTTT. This sequence encodes CASRETGVTDTQYF. Using reference TRBV2 and TRBJ2-3 for the parts outside the CDR3, the full variable domain is EPEVTQTPSHQVTQMGQEVILRCVPISNHLYFYWYRQILGQKVEFLVSFYNNEISEKSEIFDDQFSVERPDGSNFTLKIRSTKLEDSAMYFCASRETGVTDTQYFGPGTRLTVL.

The gene calls are TRBV5-6 and TRBJ2-1, with 10 bases aligning to TRBD2. The CDR3 covers 17 residues. V trimming: 0 bases; J trimming: 8 bases; junction bases outside the gene matches: 11. CDR1 is SGHDT, CDR2 YYEEEE, per germline. DNA of the CDR3: TGTGCCAGCAGCTTGGCCGGTAGCGGGGGGCCCCTCGATGAGCAGTTCTTC. Amino acids: CASSLAGSGGPLDEQFF.

CDR3 protein: CASSEGLWQPQHF. CDR3 in DNA: TGTGCCAGCAGTGAAGGGTTATGGCAGCCCCAGCATTTT. This sequence joins TRBV2 and TRBJ1-5; the D is unclear. This CDR3 spans 13 amino acids. V dropped 1 base and J dropped 7 bases, with 8 bases sitting between them. Germline values: CDR1 SNHLY, CDR2 FYNNEI.

The chain links TRBV7-8 to TRBJ1-1; D gene uncertain. Germline V lookup: CDR1 SGHVS, CDR2 FQNEAQ. Trimming removed 1 base at V and 2 bases at J, with 14 bases between. This CDR3 comprises 16 residues. Written as DNA, the CDR3 is TGTGCCAGCAGCTTAGTTGGTAGGGTCAGAAACACTGAAGCTTTCTTT. Translated, it gives CASSLVGRVRNTEAFF.

V gene TRBV6-5 combines with J gene TRBJ2-1; D is undetermined. V was cut by 5 bases and J by 3 bases, with 11 bases left in between. Germline CDR1 MNHEY, CDR2 SVGAGI. This CDR3 has 14 residues. In DNA, the CDR3 is TGTGCCAGCAGTACCCAGGACGGCTACAATGAGCAGTTCTTC. Translated, it gives CASSTQDGYNEQFF.

This chain connects TRBV5-4 to TRBJ2-1; TRBD1 is a possible D gene (6 bases). The CDR3 has 15 amino acids. V gave up 4 bases and J gave up 3 bases, with 14 bases separating them. CDR1 is SGHNT, CDR2 YYREEE, per germline (reference sequence). The CDR3 loop is CASSKTGGGYNEQFF. CDR3 coding DNA: TGTGCCAGCAGCAAGACAGGTGGTGGCTACAATGAGCAGTTCTTC.

This sequence joins TRBV10-3 and TRBJ1-5; TRBD1 matches at 8 bases. V lost 8 bases to trimming and J lost 4 bases; unmatched junction nucleotides: 4. Germline assignment: CDR1 ENHRY and CDR2 SYGVKD. The CDR3 sequence is 13 residues long. The CDR3 nucleotides read TGTGCCATCCGACAGGGGTTGAATCAGCCCCAGCATTTT. It specifies CAIRQGLNQPQHF.

The chain uses TRBV5-1 and TRBJ2-1; D might be TRBD1 (6 bases). The CDR3 runs 17 residues. V was shortened by 3 bases and J by 0 bases, with 16 bases between the two germline ends. Germline V gene lookup returns CDR1 SGHRS and CDR2 YFSETQ. The CDR3 sequence is CASSYQTGTSSYNEQFF. The CDR3 DNA sequence: TGCGCCAGCAGCTACCAAACAGGGACAAGCTCCTACAATGAGCAGTTCTTC. The full variable domain, in which reference TRBV5-1 and TRBJ2-1 provide the parts outside the CDR3, is KAGVTQTPRYLIKTRGQQVTLSCSPISGHRSVSWYQQTPGQGLQFLFEYFSETQRNKGNFPGRFSGRQFSNSRSEMNVSTLELGDSALYLCASSYQTGTSSYNEQFFGPGTRLTVL.